Listed here is a single T cell receptor beta chain. Its specificity is not known. This sample is drawn from a study of T cell responses to AZD1222 COVID-19 vaccine. Findings of the study overall: Dominant at 160-218 and 743-854, vaccine-associated CD4 TCRs also spanned spike. A reported finding is that nearly half of spike-specific TCRs target unmutated variant regions.

This table comes from immunoSEQ multiplex PCR, and its TCRdb copy is limited to in-frame clones, with some not included. In the table there are about 160,000 clones, approximately 93% of which are singletons. With 3 bases clipped from V and 2 bases from J, the junction kept 7 bases outside the gene matches. CDR3 length: 15 residues. Germline CDR1 and CDR2: SGHAT and FQNNGV. The chain couples TRBV11-2 to TRBJ2-7; 7 nucleotides agree with TRBD1. The sequence was obtained from an adult in good health. This sample comprised peripheral blood, obtained on day 0 of AZD1222 vaccination. Written as DNA, the CDR3 is TGTGCCAGCAGCTTCTCACAGGGGACGCCCTACGAGCAGTACTTC. This translates into CASSFSQGTPYEQYF.